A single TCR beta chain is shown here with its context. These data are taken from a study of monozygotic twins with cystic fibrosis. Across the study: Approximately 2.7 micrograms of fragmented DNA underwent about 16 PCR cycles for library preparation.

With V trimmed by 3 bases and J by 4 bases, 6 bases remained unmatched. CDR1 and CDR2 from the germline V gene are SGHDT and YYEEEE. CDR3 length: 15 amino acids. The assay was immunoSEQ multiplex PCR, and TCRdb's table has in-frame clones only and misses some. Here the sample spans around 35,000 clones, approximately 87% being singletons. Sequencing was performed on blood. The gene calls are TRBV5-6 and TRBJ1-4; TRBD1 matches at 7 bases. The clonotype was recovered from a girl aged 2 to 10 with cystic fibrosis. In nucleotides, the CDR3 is TGTGCCAGCAGCTGGACGACAGGGATTAATGAAAAACTGTTTTTT. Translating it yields CASSWTTGINEKLFF. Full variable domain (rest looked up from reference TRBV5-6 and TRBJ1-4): DAGVTQSPTHLIKTRGQQVTLRCSPKSGHDTVSWYQQALGQGPQFIFQYYEEEERQRGNFPDRFSGHQFPNYSSELNVNALLLGDSALYLCASSWTTGINEKLFFGSGTQLSVL.